A selection of T cell receptor beta chains follows, all from one sample in a study of blood T cell repertoires in COVID-19. Only in-frame clones appear in the TCRdb table, and some are missing; sequencing was by immunoSEQ multiplex PCR. The table lists about 380,000 clones, approximately 90% of them singletons. Sequencing used PBMCs or T cells enriched from blood (not recorded which). These receptors all stem from a woman aged 18-30 years who had recovered from COVID-19. CDR3s include the opening cysteine and the closing phenylalanine or tryptophan. A D gene is named only where the DNA matches it firmly.

V: TRBV25-1; J: TRBJ2-2; D: NA; CDR3: CASMPPGLPGGELFF; DNA: TGTGCCAGCATGCCTCCGGGACTCCCAGGCGGGGAGCTGTTTTTT
V: TRBV12-3/TRBV12-4; J: TRBJ1-6; D: NA; CDR3: CASSFGGFSPLHF; DNA: TGTGCCAGCAGTTTTGGCGGATTTTCACCCCTCCACTTT
V: TRBV9; J: TRBJ1-1; D: NA; CDR3: CASSVEEERTEAFF; DNA: TGTGCCAGCAGCGTAGAGGAGGAGCGGACTGAAGCTTTCTTT
V: TRBV20-1; J: TRBJ1-4; D: NA; CDR3: CSASSSGPPMFF; DNA: TGCAGTGCTAGTTCGAGTGGGCCGCCAATGTTTTTT
V: TRBV3-1/TRBV3-2; J: TRBJ1-5; D: NA; CDR3: CASSQEGGRGSNQPQHF; DNA: TGTGCCAGCAGCCAAGAGGGGGGGAGAGGGAGCAATCAGCCCCAGCATTTT
V: TRBV11-2; J: TRBJ2-5; D: NA; CDR3: CASWGGGAGETQYF; DNA: TGTGCCAGCTGGGGAGGGGGGGCCGGAGAGACCCAGTACTTC
V: TRBV3-1/TRBV3-2; J: TRBJ2-7; D: TRBD1; CDR3: CASSQRTGKDEQYF; DNA: TGTGCCAGCAGCCAGAGGACAGGGAAGGACGAGCAGTACTTC
V: TRBV7-8; J: TRBJ2-5; D: TRBD2; CDR3: CASSAPGLAGGSWETQYF; DNA: TGTGCCAGCAGCGCGCCGGGACTAGCGGGGGGGTCCTGGGAGACCCAGTACTTC
V: TRBV7-2; J: TRBJ1-5; D: NA; CDR3: CASSLAQGSRQPQHF; DNA: TGTGCCAGCAGCTTAGCGCAGGGGAGCAGGCAGCCCCAGCATTTT
V: TRBV15; J: TRBJ2-2; D: NA; CDR3: CATSRSTANTGELFF; DNA: TGTGCCACCAGCAGATCGACAGCGAACACCGGGGAGCTGTTTTTT
V: TRBV3-1/TRBV3-2; J: TRBJ2-5; D: NA; CDR3: CASSPGVAADQETQYF; DNA: TGTGCCAGCAGCCCGGGCGTGGCAGCGGACCAAGAGACCCAGTACTTC
V: TRBV4-1; J: TRBJ2-1; D: TRBD2; CDR3: CASSQGRGGGSEFF; DNA: TGCGCCAGCAGCCAGGGTCGGGGCGGGGGGTCGGAGTTCTTC
V: TRBV7-9; J: TRBJ1-1; D: TRBD1; CDR3: CASSLGTVTEAFF; DNA: TGTGCCAGCAGCTTGGGGACAGTCACTGAAGCTTTCTTT
V: TRBV4-1; J: TRBJ1-2; D: TRBD1; CDR3: CASSLDRGDYGYTF; DNA: TGCGCCAGCAGCCTCGACAGGGGAGACTATGGCTACACCTTC
V: TRBV18; J: TRBJ1-2; D: TRBD1; CDR3: CASSPTGVGYTF; DNA: TGTGCCAGCTCACCGACAGGGGTTGGCTACACCTTC
V: TRBV5-1; J: TRBJ1-6; D: NA; CDR3: CASSLALSDRSDSPLHF; DNA: TGCGCCAGCAGCTTGGCCCTATCAGACAGGTCTGATTCACCCCTCCACTTT
V: TRBV30; J: TRBJ2-3; D: TRBD2; CDR3: CAWSLTLAGAGPDTQYF; DNA: TGTGCCTGGAGTCTAACCCTAGCGGGGGCCGGCCCGGATACGCAGTATTTT
V: TRBV12-3/TRBV12-4; J: TRBJ1-2; D: NA; CDR3: CASSYTTSYGYTF; DNA: TGTGCCAGCAGTTATACAACCAGCTATGGCTACACCTTC
V: TRBV7-8; J: TRBJ1-1; D: NA; CDR3: CASSGRWGVNTEAFF; DNA: TGTGCCAGCAGCGGAAGGTGGGGGGTTAACACTGAAGCTTTCTTT
V: TRBV10-2; J: TRBJ2-7; D: TRBD1; CDR3: CASSAGQGPYEQYF; DNA: TGCGCCAGCAGTGCGGGACAGGGTCCCTACGAGCAGTACTTC
V: TRBV6-2/TRBV6-3; J: TRBJ1-2; D: TRBD1; CDR3: CASSPGQWIYGYTF; DNA: TGTGCCAGCAGCCCGGGACAGTGGATCTATGGCTACACCTTC
V: TRBV19; J: TRBJ1-1; D: NA; CDR3: CASSLSGGGLTAFF; DNA: TGTGCCAGTAGTCTTTCGGGGGGCGGATTGACAGCTTTCTTT
V: TRBV12-3/TRBV12-4; J: TRBJ2-1; D: TRBD1; CDR3: CASSWDRGYEQFF; DNA: TGTGCCAGCAGTTGGGACAGAGGATATGAGCAGTTCTTC
V: TRBV30; J: TRBJ2-7; D: NA; CDR3: CAWVRERAYEQYF; DNA: TGTGCCTGGGTGCGGGAACGGGCCTACGAGCAGTACTTC